The 3 T cell receptor beta chains below all came from one sample that was sequenced in a study of blood T cell repertoires in COVID-19. Sequencing was performed with immunoSEQ multiplex PCR; in TCRdb, only in-frame clones are kept and a portion is missing. Of 300,000 to 350,000 clones listed, approximately 86% are singletons. Source material: peripheral blood. The receptors derive from a man aged 30-40 years with COVID-19, enrolled during active disease.

Regarding this clone: Compared with germline, one end of the junction differs, possibly owing to a read error. This chain connects TRBV6-2 or TRBV6-3 to TRBJ1-2, with 7 nucleotides matching TRBD1. Germline values: CDR1 MNHEY, CDR2 SVGEGT. This CDR3 contains 12 residues. The DNA for the CDR3 is TGTGCCAGCAGTCCCCCCTTGGGACAGTCGGCCTTC. This translates into CASSPPLGQSAF.

The CDR3 nucleotides read TGTGCCACCAGTGATCGGGCGGGGAATGAGCAGTTCTTC. It codes for CATSDRAGNEQFF. The V and J genes are TRBV24-1 and TRBJ2-1; possible D gene TRBD2, 6 bases. The length of the CDR3 is 13 residues. Germline V lookup: CDR1 KGHDR, CDR2 SFDVKD. The germline V and J ends were trimmed by 3 bases and 7 bases, with 9 bases remaining between them.

This chain links TRBV6-2 or TRBV6-3 with TRBJ2-3; D not certain. Looked up from germline, CDR1 is MNHEY and CDR2 is SVGEGT. The V end lost 4 bases, the J end lost 1 base, and 6 bases lay between the germline ends. There are 13 residues in the CDR3. DNA of the CDR3: TGTGCCAGCAGTTGGCAGGGCACAGATACGCAGTATTTT. This codes for CASSWQGTDTQYF.